This record concerns one T cell receptor beta chain sequence. As yet, its antigen is unknown. The data belong to a study of CD8+CD57+ T cells in acquired aplastic anemia. Study background: Average DNA yield from sorted CD4+ and CD8+ cells was roughly 3.1 ug.

By flow cytometry, patients selected for sequencing had shown an expansion of CD8+CD57+ cells. Patients had undergone no therapy by the time their blood was sampled. The use of genomic DNA as template underpinned the TCR beta VDJ and CDR3 profiling. TCRdb used MiXCR to reprocess the reads, holding one entry per CDR3 protein. The table lists roughly 160,000 distinct CDR3 sequences, about two thirds of them singletons. Study results and limitations: Simpson's diversity of CD8+ cells was not significantly different in patients compared with controls.

Looked up from germline, CDR1 is SGHVS and CDR2 is FNYEAQ. V was cut by 4 bases and J by 2 bases, with 12 bases left in between. The CDR3 extends over 14 amino acids. The rearrangement uses TRBV7-6 and TRBJ2-7; D may be TRBD1 (6 bases). The clonotype originates from a human donor with aplastic anemia. The sequenced sample was sorted CD4+, CD8+, or CD8+CD57+ T cells (not recorded which) from PBMCs. CDR3 protein: CASSSRTAPYEQYF. The CDR3 DNA sequence: TGTGCCAGCAGCTCCCGGACAGCGCCCTACGAGCAGTACTTC. The entire variable domain, with the rest obtained from reference TRBV7-6 and TRBJ2-7, is as follows: GAGVSQSPRYKVTKRGQDVALRCDPISGHVSLYWYRQALGQGPEFLTYFNYEAQQDKSGLPNDRFSAERPEGSISTLTIQRTEQRDSAMYRCASSSRTAPYEQYFGPGTRLTVT.